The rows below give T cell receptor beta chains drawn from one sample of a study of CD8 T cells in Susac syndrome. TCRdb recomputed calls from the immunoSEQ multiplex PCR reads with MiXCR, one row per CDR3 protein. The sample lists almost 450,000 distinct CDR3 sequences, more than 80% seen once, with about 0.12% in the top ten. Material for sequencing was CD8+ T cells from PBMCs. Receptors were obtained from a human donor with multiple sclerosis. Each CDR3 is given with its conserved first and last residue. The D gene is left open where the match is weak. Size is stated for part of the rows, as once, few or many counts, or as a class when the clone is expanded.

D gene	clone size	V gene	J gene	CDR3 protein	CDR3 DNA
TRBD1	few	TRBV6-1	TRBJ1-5	CASSVDREFQPQHF	TGTGCCAGCAGTGTTGACAGGGAGTTTCAGCCCCAGCATTTT
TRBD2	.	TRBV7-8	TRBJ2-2	CASSSASGGVAGELFF	TGTGCCAGCAGCTCTGCTAGCGGGGGGGTGGCCGGGGAGCTGTTTTTT
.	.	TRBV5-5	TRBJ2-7	CASSFWDASPEQYF	TGTGCCAGCAGCTTTTGGGACGCGTCCCCCGAGCAGTACTTC
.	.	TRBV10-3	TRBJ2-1	CAISESLGLEQFF	TGTGCCATCAGTGAGTCGCTGGGACTTGAGCAGTTCTTC
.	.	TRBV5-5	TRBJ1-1	CASSFHEGSLNTEAFF	TGTGCCAGCAGCTTCCATGAGGGGTCCTTGAACACTGAAGCTTTCTTT
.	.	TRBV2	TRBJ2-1	CASSVADYNEQFF	TGTGCCAGCAGTGTGGCTGATTACAATGAGCAGTTCTTC
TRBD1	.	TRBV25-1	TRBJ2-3	CASSEYYRGREDTQYF	TGTGCCAGCAGTGAATATTACAGGGGGCGAGAAGATACGCAGTATTTT
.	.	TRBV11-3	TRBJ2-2	CASSLYPNTGELFF	TGTGCCAGCAGCTTATACCCGAACACCGGGGAGCTGTTTTTT
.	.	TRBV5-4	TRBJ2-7	CASSLGDNEQYF	TGTGCCAGCAGCCTCGGGGACAACGAGCAGTACTTC
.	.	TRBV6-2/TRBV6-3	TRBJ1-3	CASSFPDSSGNTIYF	TGTGCCAGCAGTTTCCCGGACAGCTCTGGAAACACCATATATTTT
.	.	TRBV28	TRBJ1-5	CASTSLGVWQPQHF	TGTGCCAGCACCAGTCTAGGGGTTTGGCAGCCCCAGCATTTT
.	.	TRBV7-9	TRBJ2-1	CASSLRLGEFYNEQFF	TGTGCCAGCAGCCTTCGTTTAGGGGAGTTCTACAATGAGCAGTTCTTC
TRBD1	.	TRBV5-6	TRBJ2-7	CASSLDRTGDHEQYF	TGTGCCAGCAGCTTGGATAGGACAGGGGACCACGAGCAGTACTTC
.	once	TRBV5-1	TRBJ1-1	CASSPVGQKNTEAFF	TGCGCCAGCAGCCCGGTGGGACAAAAGAACACTGAAGCTTTCTTT
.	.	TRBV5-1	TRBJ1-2	CASSLFPGTDYGYTF	TGCGCCAGCAGCTTGTTTCCCGGGACGGACTATGGCTACACCTTC
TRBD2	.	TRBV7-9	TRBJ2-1	CASSSPGLQNNEQFF	TGTGCCAGCAGCTCCCCGGGACTACAAAACAATGAGCAGTTCTTC
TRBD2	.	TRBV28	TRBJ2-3	CASSFGLAGSGDTDTQYF	TGTGCCAGCAGTTTTGGTCTAGCGGGGTCCGGGGACACAGATACGCAGTATTTT
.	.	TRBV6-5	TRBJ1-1	CASSYHPAKDPNTEAFF	TGTGCCAGCAGTTATCACCCGGCGAAGGACCCGAACACTGAAGCTTTCTTT
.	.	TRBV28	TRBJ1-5	CASSFMVISNQPQHF	TGTGCCAGCAGTTTTATGGTGATTAGCAATCAGCCCCAGCATTTT
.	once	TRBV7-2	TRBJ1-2	CASSLGNLGGYTF	TGTGCCAGCAGCTTAGGAAACCTGGGTGGCTACACCTTC
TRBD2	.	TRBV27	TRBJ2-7	CASSLSSGTSYEQYF	TGTGCCAGCAGTTTATCTAGCGGGACTTCCTACGAGCAGTACTTC
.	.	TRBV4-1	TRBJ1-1	CASSQDGGGTEAFF	TGCGCCAGCAGCCAAGATGGGGGGGGCACTGAAGCTTTCTTT
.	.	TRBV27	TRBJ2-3	CASSLSGSFTDTQYF	TGTGCCAGCAGTTTATCCGGCAGCTTCACAGATACGCAGTATTTT
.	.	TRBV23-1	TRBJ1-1	CASSQSGRDSLSRDTEAFF	TGCGCCAGCAGTCAATCAGGGCGCGACAGCCTAAGCCGTGACACTGAAGCTTTCTTT
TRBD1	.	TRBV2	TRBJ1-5	CASSETGGSNQPQHF	TGTGCCAGCAGTGAGACAGGGGGGTCCAATCAGCCCCAGCATTTT
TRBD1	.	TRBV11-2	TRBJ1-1	CASSHYRTGDGNTEAFF	TGTGCCAGCAGCCATTACCGGACAGGGGACGGGAACACTGAAGCTTTCTTT
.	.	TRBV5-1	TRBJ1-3	CASSVGPLRNAIYF	TGCGCCAGCAGCGTGGGACCCTTAAGGAACGCCATATATTTT
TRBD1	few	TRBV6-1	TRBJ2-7	CASSLGTGDHEQYF	TGTGCCAGCAGCCTCGGGACAGGGGACCACGAGCAGTACTTC
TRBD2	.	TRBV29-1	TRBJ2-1	CSVVGGLKGYNEQFF	TGCAGCGTTGTTGGGGGACTAAAGGGCTACAATGAGCAGTTCTTC
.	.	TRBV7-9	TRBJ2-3	CASSSTGTPPGGDTQYF	TGTGCCAGCAGCTCGACCGGGACACCACCCGGCGGGGATACGCAGTATTTT
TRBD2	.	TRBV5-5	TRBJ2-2	CASSLGLAYAGELFF	TGTGCCAGCAGCCTGGGACTAGCGTACGCCGGGGAGCTGTTTTTT
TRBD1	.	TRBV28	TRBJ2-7	CASSLGRGLREQYF	TGTGCCAGCAGTTTAGGCAGGGGGCTGAGGGAGCAGTACTTC
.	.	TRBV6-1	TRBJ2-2	CASSASGAGTGELFF	TGTGCCAGCAGTGCTTCGGGGGCGGGAACCGGGGAGCTGTTTTTT